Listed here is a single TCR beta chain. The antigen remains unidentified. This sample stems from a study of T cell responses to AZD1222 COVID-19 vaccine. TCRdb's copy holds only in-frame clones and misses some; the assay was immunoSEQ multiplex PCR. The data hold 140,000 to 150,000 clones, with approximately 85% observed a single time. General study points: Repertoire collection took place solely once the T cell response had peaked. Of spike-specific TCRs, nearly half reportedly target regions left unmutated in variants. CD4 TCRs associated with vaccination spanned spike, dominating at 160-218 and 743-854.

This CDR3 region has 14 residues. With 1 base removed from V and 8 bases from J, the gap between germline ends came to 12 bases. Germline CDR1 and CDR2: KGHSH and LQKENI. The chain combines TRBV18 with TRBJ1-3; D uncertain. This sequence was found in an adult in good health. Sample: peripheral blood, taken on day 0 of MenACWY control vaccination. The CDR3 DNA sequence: TGTGCCAGCTCACCACAAAGGGCTCAGGACACCATATATTTT. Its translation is CASSPQRAQDTIYF. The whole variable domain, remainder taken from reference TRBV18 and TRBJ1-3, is NAGVMQNPRHLVRRRGQEARLRCSPMKGHSHVYWYRQLPEEGLKFMVYLQKENIIDESGMPKERFSAEFPKEGPSILRIQQVVRGDSAAYFCASSPQRAQDTIYFGEGSWLTVV.